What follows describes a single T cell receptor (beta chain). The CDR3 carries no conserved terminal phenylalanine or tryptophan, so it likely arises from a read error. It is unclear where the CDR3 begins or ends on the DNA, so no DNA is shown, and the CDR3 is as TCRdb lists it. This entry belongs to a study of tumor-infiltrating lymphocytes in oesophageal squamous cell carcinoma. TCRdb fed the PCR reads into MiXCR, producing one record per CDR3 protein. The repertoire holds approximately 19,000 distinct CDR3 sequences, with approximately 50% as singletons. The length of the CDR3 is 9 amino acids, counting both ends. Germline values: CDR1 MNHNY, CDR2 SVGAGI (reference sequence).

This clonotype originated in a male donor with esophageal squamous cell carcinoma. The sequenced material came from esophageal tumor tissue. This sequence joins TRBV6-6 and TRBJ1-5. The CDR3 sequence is CASSWLAGG.